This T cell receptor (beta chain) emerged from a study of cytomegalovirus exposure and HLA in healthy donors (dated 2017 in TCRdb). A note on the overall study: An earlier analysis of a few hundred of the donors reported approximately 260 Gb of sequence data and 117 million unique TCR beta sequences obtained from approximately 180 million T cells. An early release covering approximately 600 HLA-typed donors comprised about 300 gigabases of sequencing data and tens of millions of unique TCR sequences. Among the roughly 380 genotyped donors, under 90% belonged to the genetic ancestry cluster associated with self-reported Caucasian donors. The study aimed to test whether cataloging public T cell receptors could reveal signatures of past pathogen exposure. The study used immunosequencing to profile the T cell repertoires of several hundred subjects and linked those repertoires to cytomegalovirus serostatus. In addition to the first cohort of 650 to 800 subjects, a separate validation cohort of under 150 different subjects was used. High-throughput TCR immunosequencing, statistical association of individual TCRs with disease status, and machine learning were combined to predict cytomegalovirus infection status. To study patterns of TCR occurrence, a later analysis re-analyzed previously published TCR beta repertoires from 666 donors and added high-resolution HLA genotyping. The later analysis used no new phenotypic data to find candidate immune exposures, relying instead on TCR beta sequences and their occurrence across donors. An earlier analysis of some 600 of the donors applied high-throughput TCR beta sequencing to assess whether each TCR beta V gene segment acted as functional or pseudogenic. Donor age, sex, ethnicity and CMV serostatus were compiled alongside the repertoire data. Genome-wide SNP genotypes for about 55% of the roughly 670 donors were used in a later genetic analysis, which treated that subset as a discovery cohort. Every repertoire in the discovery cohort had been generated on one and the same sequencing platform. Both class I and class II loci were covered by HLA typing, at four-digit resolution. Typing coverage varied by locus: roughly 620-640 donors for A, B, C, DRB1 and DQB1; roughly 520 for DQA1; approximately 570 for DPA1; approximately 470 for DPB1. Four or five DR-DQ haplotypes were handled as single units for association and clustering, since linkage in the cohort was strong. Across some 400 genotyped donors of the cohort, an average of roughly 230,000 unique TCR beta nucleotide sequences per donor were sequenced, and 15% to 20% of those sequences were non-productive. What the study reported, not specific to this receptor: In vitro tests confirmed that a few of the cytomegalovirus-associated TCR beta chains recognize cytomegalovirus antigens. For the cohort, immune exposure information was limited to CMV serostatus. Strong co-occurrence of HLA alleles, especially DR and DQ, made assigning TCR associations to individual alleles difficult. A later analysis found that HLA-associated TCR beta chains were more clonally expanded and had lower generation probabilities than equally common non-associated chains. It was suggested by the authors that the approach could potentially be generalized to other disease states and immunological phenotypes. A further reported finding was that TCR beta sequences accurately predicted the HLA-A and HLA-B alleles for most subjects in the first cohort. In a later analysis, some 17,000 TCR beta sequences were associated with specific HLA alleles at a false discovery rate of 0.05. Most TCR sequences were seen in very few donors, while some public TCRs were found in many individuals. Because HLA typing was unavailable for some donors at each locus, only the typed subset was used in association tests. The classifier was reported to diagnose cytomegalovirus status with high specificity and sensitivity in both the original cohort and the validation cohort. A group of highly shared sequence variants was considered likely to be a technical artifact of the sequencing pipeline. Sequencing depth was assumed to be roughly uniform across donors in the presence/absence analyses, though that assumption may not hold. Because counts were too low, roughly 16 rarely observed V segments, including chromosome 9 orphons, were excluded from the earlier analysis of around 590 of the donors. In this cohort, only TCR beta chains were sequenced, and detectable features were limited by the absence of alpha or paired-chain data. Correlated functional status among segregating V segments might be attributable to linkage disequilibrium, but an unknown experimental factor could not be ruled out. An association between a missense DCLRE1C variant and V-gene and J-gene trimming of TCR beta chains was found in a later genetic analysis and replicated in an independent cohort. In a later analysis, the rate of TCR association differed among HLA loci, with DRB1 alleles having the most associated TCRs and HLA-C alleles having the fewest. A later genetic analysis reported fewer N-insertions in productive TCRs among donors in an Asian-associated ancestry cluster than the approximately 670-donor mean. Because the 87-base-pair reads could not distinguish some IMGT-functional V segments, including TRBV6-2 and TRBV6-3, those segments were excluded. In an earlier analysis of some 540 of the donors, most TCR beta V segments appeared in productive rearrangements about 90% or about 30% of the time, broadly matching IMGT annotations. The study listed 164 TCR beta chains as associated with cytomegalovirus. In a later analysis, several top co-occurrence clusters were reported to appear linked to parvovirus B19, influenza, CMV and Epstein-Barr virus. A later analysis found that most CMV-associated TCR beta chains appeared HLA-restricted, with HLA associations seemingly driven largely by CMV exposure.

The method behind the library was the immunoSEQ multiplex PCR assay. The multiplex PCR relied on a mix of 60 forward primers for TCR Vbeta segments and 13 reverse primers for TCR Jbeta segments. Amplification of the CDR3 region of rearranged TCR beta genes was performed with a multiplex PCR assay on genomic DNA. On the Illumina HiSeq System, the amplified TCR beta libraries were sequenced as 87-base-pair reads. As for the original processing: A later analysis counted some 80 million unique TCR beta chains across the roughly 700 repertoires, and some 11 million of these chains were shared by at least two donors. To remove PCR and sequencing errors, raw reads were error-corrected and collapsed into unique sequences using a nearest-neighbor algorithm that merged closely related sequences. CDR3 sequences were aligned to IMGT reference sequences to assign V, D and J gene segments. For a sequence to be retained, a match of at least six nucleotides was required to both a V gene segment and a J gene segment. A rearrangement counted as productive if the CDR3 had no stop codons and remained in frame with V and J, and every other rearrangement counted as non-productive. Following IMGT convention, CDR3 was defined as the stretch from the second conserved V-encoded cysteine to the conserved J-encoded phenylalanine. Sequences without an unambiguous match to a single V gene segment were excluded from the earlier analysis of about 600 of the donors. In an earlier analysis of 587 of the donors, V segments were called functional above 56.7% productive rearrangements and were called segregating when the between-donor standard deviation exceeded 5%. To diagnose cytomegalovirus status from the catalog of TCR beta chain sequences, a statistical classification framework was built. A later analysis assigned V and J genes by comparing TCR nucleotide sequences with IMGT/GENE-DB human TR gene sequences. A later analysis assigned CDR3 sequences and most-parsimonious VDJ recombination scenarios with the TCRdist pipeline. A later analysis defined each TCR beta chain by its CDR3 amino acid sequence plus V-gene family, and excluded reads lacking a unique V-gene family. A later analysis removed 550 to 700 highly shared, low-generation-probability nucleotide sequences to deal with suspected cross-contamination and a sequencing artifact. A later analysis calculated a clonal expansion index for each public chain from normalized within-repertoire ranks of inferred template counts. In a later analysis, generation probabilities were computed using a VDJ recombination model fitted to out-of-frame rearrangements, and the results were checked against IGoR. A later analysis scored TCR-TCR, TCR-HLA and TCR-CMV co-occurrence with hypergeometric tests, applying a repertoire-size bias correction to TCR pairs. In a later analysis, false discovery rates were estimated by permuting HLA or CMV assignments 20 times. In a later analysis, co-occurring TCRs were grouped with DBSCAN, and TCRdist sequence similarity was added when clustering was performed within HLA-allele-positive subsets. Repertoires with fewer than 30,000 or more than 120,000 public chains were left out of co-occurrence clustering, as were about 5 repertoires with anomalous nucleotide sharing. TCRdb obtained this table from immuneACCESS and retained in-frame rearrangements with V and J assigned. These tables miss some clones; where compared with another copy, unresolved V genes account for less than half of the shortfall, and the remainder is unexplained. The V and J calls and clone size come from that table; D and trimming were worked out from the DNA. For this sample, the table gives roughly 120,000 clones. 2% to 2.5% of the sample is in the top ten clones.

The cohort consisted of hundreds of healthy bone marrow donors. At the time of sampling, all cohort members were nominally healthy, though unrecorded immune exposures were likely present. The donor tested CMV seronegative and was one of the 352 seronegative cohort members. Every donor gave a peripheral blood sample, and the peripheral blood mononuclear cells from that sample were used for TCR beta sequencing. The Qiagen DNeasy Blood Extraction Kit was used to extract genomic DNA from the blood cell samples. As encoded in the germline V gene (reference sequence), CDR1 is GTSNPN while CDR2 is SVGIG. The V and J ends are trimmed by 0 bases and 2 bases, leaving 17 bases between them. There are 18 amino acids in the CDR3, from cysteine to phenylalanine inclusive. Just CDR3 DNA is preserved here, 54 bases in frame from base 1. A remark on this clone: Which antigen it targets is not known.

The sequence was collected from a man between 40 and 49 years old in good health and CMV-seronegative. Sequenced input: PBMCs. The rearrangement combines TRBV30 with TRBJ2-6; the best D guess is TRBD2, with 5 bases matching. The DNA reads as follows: TGTGCCTGGAGTGTCACCGGACTGCCGGCGGCTGGGGCCAACGTCCTGACTTTC. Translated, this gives CAWSVTGLPAAGANVLTF.